This TCR beta chain came from a study of long-term antiretroviral therapy in people with HIV. CDR1 and CDR2 from the germline V gene are SGHVS and FNYEAQ. This CDR3 contains 12 residues. Trimming took 8 bases from V and 5 from J, leaving 12 bases between them. Researchers report immunoSEQ v3.0 was run at survey level. Repertoires were generated with immunoSEQ multiplex PCR, while TCRdb's copy carries only in-frame clones and drops some. Of 20,000 to 30,000 clones in the sample, around 87% were seen once. This specimen consisted of unsorted PBMCs, obtained 2.7 years after starting antiretroviral therapy. This rearrangement joins TRBV7-6 to TRBJ2-5; D ambiguous. The TCR sequence derives from a man in his forties with HIV. Written as DNA, the CDR3 is TGTGCCAGCGGTCCTCGGGCGGAGACCCAGTACTTC. It encodes CASGPRAETQYF.